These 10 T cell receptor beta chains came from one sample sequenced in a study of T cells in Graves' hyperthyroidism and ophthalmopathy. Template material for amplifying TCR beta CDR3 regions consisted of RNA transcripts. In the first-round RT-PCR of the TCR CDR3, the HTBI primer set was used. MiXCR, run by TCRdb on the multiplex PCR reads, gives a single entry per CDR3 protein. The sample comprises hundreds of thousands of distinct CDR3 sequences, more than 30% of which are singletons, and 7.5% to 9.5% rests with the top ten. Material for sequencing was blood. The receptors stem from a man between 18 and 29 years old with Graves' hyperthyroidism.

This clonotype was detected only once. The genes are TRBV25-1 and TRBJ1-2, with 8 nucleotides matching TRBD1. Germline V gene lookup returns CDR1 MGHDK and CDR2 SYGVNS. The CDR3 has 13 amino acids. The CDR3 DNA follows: TGTGCTAGAGATCCGGGACAGGTAGATGGCTACACCTTC. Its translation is CARDPGQVDGYTF.

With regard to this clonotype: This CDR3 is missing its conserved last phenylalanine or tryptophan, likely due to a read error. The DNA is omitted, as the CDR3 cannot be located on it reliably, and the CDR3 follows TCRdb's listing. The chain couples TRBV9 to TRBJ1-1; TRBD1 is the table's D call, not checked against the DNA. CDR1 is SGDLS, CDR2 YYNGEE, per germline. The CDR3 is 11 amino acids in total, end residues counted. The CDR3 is CASSGQGARGR.

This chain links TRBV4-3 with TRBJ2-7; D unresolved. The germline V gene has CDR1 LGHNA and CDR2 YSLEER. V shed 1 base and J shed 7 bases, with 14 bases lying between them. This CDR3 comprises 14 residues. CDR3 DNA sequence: TGCGCCAGCAGCCAAGCCCTGGCCGGCTGGGAGCAGTACTTC. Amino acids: CASSQALAGWEQYF.

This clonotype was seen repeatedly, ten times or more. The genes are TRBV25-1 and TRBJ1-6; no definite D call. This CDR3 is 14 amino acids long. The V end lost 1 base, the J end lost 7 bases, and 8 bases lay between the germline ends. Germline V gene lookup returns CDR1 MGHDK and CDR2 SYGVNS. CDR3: CASSELRENSPLHF. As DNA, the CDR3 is TGTGCCAGCAGTGAATTGAGGGAGAATTCACCCCTCCACTTT.

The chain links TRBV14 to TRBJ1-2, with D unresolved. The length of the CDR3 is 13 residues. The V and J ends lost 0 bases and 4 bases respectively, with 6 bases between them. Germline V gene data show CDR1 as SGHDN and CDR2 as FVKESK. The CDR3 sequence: CASSQEGFYGYTF. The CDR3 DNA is TGTGCCAGCAGCCAAGAAGGATTCTATGGCTACACCTTC.

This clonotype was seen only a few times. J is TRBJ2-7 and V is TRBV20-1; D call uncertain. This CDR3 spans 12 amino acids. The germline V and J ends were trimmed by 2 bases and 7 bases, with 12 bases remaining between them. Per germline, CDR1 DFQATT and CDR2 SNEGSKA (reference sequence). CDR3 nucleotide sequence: TGCAGTGCTAGACCCCCCAGTAGGGAGCAGTACTTC. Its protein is CSARPPSREQYF.

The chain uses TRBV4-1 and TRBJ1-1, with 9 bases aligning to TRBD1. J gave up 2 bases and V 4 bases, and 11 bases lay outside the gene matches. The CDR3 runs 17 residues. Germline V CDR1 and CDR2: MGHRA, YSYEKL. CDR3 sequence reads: CASSLTPGQGLNTEAFF. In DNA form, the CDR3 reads TGCGCCAGCAGCCTCACCCCGGGACAGGGACTAAACACTGAAGCTTTCTTT.

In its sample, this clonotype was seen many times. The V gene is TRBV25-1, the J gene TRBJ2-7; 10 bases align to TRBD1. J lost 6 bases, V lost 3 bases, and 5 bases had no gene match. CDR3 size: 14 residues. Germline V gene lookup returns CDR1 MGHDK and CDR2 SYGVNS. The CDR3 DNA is TGTGCCAGCAGTGAGGACAGGGGGTTCGGCGAGCAGTACTTC. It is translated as CASSEDRGFGEQYF.

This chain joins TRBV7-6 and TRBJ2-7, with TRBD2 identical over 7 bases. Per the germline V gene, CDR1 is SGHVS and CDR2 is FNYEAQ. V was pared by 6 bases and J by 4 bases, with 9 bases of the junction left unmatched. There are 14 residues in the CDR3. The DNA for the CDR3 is TGTGCCAGCAGTTTGGGGGGGAGTCGGTACGAGCAGTACTTC. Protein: CASSLGGSRYEQYF.

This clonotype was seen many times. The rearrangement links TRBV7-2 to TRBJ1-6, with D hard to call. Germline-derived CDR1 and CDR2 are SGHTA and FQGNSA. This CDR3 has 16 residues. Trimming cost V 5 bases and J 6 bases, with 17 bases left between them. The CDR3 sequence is CASSKESVLVNSPLHF. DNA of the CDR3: TGTGCCAGCAGCAAGGAGAGTGTGCTGGTTAATTCACCCCTCCACTTT.